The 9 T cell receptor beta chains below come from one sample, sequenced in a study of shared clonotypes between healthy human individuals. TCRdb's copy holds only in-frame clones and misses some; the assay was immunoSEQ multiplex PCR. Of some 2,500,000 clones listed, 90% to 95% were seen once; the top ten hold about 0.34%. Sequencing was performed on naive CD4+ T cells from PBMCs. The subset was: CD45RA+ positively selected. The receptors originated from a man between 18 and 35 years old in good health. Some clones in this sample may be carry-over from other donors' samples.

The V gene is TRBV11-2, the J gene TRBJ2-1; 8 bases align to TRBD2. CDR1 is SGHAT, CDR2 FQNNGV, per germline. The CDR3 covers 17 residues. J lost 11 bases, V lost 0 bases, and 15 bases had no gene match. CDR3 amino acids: CASSLDKSGSRGNKQFF. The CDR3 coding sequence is TGTGCCAGCAGCTTAGACAAGAGCGGGAGTAGGGGAAATAAGCAGTTCTTC.

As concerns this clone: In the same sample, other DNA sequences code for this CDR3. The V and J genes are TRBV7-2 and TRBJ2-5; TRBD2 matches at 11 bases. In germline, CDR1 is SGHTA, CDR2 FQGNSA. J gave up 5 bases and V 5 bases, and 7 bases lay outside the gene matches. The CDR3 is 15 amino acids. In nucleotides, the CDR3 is TGTGCCAGCAGCCCTCTAGCGGGAGGCGGCGAGACCCAGTACTTC. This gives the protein CASSPLAGGGETQYF.

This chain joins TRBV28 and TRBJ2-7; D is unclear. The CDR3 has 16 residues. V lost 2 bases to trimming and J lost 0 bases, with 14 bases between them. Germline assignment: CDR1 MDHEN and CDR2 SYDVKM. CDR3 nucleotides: TGTGCCAGCAGTTTAATGGGTAGGGCAGCCTCCTACGAGCAGTACTTC. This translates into CASSLMGRAASYEQYF.

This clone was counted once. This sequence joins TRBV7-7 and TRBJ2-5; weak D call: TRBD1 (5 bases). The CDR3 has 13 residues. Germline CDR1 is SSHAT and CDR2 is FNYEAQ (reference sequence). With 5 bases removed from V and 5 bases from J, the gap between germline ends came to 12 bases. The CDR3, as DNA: TGTGCCAGCAGCCCCCCAGGGTCGGAGACCCAGTACTTC. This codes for CASSPPGSETQYF.

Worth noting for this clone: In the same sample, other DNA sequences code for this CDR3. The CDR3, as DNA: TGCGCCAGCAGCCGCACTAGCGGGAGGACTTACAATGAGCAGTTCTTC. Residues: CASSRTSGRTYNEQFF. The gene calls are TRBV5-1 and TRBJ2-1, with TRBD2 identical over 12 bases. The CDR3 totals 16 residues. The V gene end was trimmed by 4 bases and the J gene end by 4 bases; junction bases not matched to a gene: 6. The germline gives CDR1 SGHRS, CDR2 YFSETQ.

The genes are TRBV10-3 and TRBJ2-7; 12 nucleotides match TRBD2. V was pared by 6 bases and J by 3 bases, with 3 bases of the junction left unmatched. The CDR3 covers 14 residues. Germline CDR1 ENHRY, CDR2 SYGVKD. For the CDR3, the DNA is TGTGCCATCAGGACTAGCGGGAGTAGCTACGAGCAGTACTTC. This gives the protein CAIRTSGSSYEQYF.

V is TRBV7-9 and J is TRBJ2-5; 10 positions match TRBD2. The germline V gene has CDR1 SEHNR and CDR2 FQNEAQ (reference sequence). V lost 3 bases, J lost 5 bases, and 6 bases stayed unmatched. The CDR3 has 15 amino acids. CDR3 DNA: TGTGCCAGCAGCTTCCCACTAGCGGGAATGGAGACCCAGTACTTC. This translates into CASSFPLAGMETQYF.

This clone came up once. CDR3 sequence (DNA): TGCAGCGTGGGAAGCGGAGGTTTACCGGGCTATGGCTACACCTTC. Amino acids: CSVGSGGLPGYGYTF. V is TRBV29-1 and J is TRBJ1-2; the D is unclear. Per germline, CDR1 SQVTM and CDR2 ANQGSEA. V lost 6 bases and J lost 4, with 21 bases in between. This CDR3 has 15 amino acids.

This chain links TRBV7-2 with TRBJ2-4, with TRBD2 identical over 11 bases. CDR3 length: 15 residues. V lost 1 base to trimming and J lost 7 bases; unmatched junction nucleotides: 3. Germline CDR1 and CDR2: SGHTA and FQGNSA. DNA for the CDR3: TGTGCCAGCAGCTTAGTCGGACTAGCGGGTAACATTCAGTACTTC. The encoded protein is CASSLVGLAGNIQYF.